Included here is one T cell receptor beta chain sequence, with context. There are many counts of this clonotype. No antigen is known for it. No qualities accompany the bases; no much larger clone lies one base away. These data are taken from a study of patients and donors after allogeneic stem cell transplantation (dated by TCRdb to about 2020). To prepare the library, RT-PCR was applied. The instrument was a NextSeq 550. TCRdb trimmed the raw reads at Q25, called clones with MiXCR and kept productive beta chains. CDR3 protein sequences are deduplicated, and each keeps its most common genes and DNA. The sample table lists 25,000 to 35,000 distinct CDR3 sequences, over 6.5% of them with a count of one. The ten largest clonotypes hold nearly 35% of the sample. The source is a human donor who was either an allogeneic HSCT recipient or a stem cell or donor lymphocyte infusion donor (not recorded which). It is not recorded whose cells these are; they may come from a transplant donor. Material for sequencing was blood, either unsorted or a sorted T cell fraction (not recorded which).

In nucleotides, the sequence is TGTGCCAGCAGCCCCCGGGGCAACCCGAACACTGAAGCTTTCTTT. Its protein is CASSPRGNPNTEAFF. The rearranged segments are TRBV7-9 and TRBJ1-1; matching of 5 bases hints at TRBD1 as the D gene. V is cut by 5 bases and J by 1 base, and the space between the germline ends is 14 bases. From the germline V gene (reference sequence), CDR1 is SEHNR and CDR2 is FQNEAQ. The CDR3 sequence holds 15 residues, the cysteine and phenylalanine included. Left in the record is the CDR3 DNA by itself, 45 bases read in frame from the first base.